These 29 T cell receptor beta chains came from one sample sequenced in a study of regulatory T cells in long-lasting Graves disease. Building of the TCR beta libraries involved iRepertoire HTBI primers and Arm-PCR of CDR3 regions. One entry per CDR3 protein results from TCRdb running MiXCR on the multiplex PCR reads. The sample yields approximately 480,000 distinct CDR3 sequences, 15% to 20% seen once. The sample's time point: newly diagnosed GD, antithyroid drugs for less than 3 months. PBMC-extracted RNA yielded the TCR library. Another study also made use of these data, one on T cells in Graves' hyperthyroidism and ophthalmopathy.

Sequencing was performed on peripheral blood mononuclear cells (PBMCs), taken at new diagnosis, from a patient treated with antithyroid drugs. The receptors derive from a man between 35 and 55 years old with Graves disease.

This clonotype was seen only a few times. The chain employs TRBV7-9 and TRBJ2-5; D is undetermined. Per germline, CDR1 SEHNR and CDR2 FQNEAQ (reference sequence). The CDR3 covers 11 residues. Trimming took 6 bases from V and 5 from J, leaving 7 bases between them. As DNA, the CDR3 is TGTGCCAGCAGTCGGACGGAGACCCAGTACTTC. Amino acids: CASSRTETQYF.

The chain couples TRBV19 to TRBJ1-1; no clear D. In germline, CDR1 is LNHDA, CDR2 SQIVND (reference sequence). Trimming took off 3 bases at V and 7 bases at J, with 9 bases between the two ends. The CDR3 totals 12 residues. CDR3 amino acids: CASSIETGEAFF. CDR3 DNA: TGTGCCAGTAGTATTGAGACCGGTGAAGCTTTCTTT.

This clonotype came up many times. The chain uses TRBV6-1 and TRBJ2-7, with 9 positions matching TRBD2. The CDR3 is 15 residues long. Trimming at V came to 0 bases and at J to 0 bases, leaving 0 bases not matched to a gene. Germline assignment: CDR1 MNHNS and CDR2 SASEGT. The CDR3 DNA reads TGTGCCAGCAGTGAAGCTAGCGGGAGCTCCTACGAGCAGTACTTC. It codes for CASSEASGSSYEQYF.

This clonotype was picked up one time. The chain uses TRBV6-2 or TRBV6-3 and TRBJ2-1; 15 bases match TRBD2. This CDR3 is 17 amino acids long. V lost 7 bases and J lost 6; bases outside the gene matches: 10. Germline lookup yields CDR1 MNHEY and CDR2 SVGEGT. The CDR3 reads CASTPGTSGRISNEQFF. The CDR3, as DNA: TGTGCCAGCACTCCAGGGACTAGCGGGAGGATCTCCAATGAGCAGTTCTTC.

This clonotype was observed at least ten times. The chain links TRBV12-3 or TRBV12-4 to TRBJ2-3; 8 bases fit TRBD1. V was clipped by 2 bases and J by 11 bases; unmatched bases: 3. The CDR3 sequence is 12 residues long. The CDR3 reads CASSLRGTGQYF. DNA of the CDR3: TGTGCCAGCAGTTTACGGGGGACAGGGCAGTATTTT.

This clonotype was detected only a few times. This chain joins TRBV6-1 and TRBJ1-2; D is perhaps TRBD1 (6 bases). Germline CDR1 is MNHNS and CDR2 is SASEGT. Trimming left V 5 bases short and J 7 bases short, with 20 bases between. The CDR3 spans 15 residues. DNA of the CDR3: TGTGCCAGCAGTCTTGCCGTAGGGGGGCTGGTTGGCTACACCTTC. Its protein is CASSLAVGGLVGYTF.

Many counts were recorded for this clonotype. The chain recombines TRBV2 with TRBJ2-3; D call uncertain. V was trimmed by 3 bases and J by 2 bases, leaving 15 bases between them. Germline CDR1 SNHLY, CDR2 FYNNEI. This CDR3 has 16 residues. The CDR3 protein is CASSEKDWSATDTQYF. The CDR3 DNA reads TGTGCCAGCAGTGAGAAGGATTGGAGCGCCACAGATACGCAGTATTTT.

This clonotype has ten or more counts. CDR3 amino acids: CASIRQSPFDEQYF. The CDR3 coding sequence is TGTGCCAGCATACGGCAATCGCCCTTCGACGAGCAGTACTTC. This rearrangement joins TRBV2 to TRBJ2-7; D unresolved. This CDR3 is built from 14 residues. V lost 7 bases, J lost 5 bases, and 18 bases lay in between. Germline-derived CDR1 and CDR2 are SNHLY and FYNNEI.

This clonotype was seen many times. V gene TRBV28 combines with J gene TRBJ2-5; 13 nucleotides agree with TRBD2. Germline CDR1 and CDR2: MDHEN and SYDVKM. V shed 6 bases, J shed 7 bases, and the junction held 11 bases outside the gene matches. The CDR3 contains 16 residues. The CDR3 bases are TGTGCCAGCAGGGTACGGACTAGCGGGAGTGGGGGGACCCAGTACTTC. As protein: CASRVRTSGSGGTQYF.

This clonotype appeared a few times. J is TRBJ1-6 and V is TRBV3-1; D is ambiguous. Germline assignment: CDR1 LGHDT and CDR2 YNNKEL (reference sequence). The CDR3 consists of 16 residues. Trimming took 4 bases from V and 5 from J, leaving 15 bases between them. DNA of the CDR3: TGTGCCAGCAGCCGCTGGACGCCTGGAGATAATTCACCCCTCCACTTT. As protein: CASSRWTPGDNSPLHF.

This clonotype was recorded a few times. CDR3 in DNA: TGTGCCAGCGGCGCCGCAACTAATGAAAAACTGTTTTTT. Protein product: CASGAATNEKLFF. The genes are TRBV9 and TRBJ1-4, with D uncertain. The CDR3 length is 13 residues. Trimming removed 7 bases from V and 0 bases from J, with 7 bases in between. Germline CDR1 is SGDLS and CDR2 is YYNGEE.

This clonotype was detected many times. The junction does not match germline at one end; this may be a read error. This chain connects TRBV28 to TRBJ1-5; no firm D call. Germline V lookup: CDR1 MDHEN, CDR2 SYDVKM. This CDR3 is built from 15 residues. The CDR3 loop reads CAGSSGSVSNQPQHF. The CDR3 bases are TGTGCCGGCAGTTCAGGAAGTGTAAGCAATCAGCCCCAGCATTTT.

This clonotype was detected only a few times. V gene TRBV6-1 combines with J gene TRBJ2-7, with a weak D call TRBD2 (6 bases). The CDR3 length is 14 residues. Germline CDR1 is MNHNS and CDR2 is SASEGT. V shed 5 bases and J shed 6 bases, with 17 bases lying between them. In nucleotides, the CDR3 is TGTGCCAGCAGTCACGGGACTGACATGGGCGAGCAGTACTTC. Encoded protein: CASSHGTDMGEQYF.

This clonotype was seen ten or more times. The V gene is TRBV11-3, the J gene TRBJ2-2, with 9 bases fitting TRBD2. Germline CDR1 reads SGHNT; CDR2 reads YENEEA. V gave up 5 bases and J gave up 7 bases; unmatched junction bases: 11. This CDR3 contains 16 residues. DNA of the CDR3: TGTGCCAGCAGCCCCCAGGGTAGCGGGAGCTTCGGGGAGCTGTTTTTT. It translates to CASSPQGSGSFGELFF.

Only a few counts were recorded for this clonotype. The chain links TRBV7-2 to TRBJ2-7; 8 bases are shared with TRBD2. The CDR3 consists of 13 residues. Germline V gives CDR1 SGHTA, CDR2 FQGNSA. The junction had 5 bases not matched to a gene; V was cut back by 3 bases and J by 7 bases. CDR3 nucleotide sequence: TGTGCCAGCAGCTTTCGGGTAGCGGGGGAGCAGTACTTC. Its protein product is CASSFRVAGEQYF.

This clonotype occurred many times. V is TRBV28 and J is TRBJ1-1; D unclear. The CDR3 is 12 residues long. Germline CDR1 MDHEN, CDR2 SYDVKM. V was shortened by 3 bases and J by 10 bases, with 12 bases between the two germline ends. Here the CDR3 DNA reads TGTGCCAGCAGTTTTCGCCTCGGAGGAGCTTTCTTT. The encoded protein is CASSFRLGGAFF. The whole variable domain, remainder taken from reference TRBV28 and TRBJ1-1, is DVKVTQSSRYLVKRTGEKVFLECVQDMDHENMFWYRQDPGLGLRLIYFSYDVKMKEKGDIPEGYSVSREKKERFSLILESASTNQTSMYLCASSFRLGGAFFGQGTRLTVV.

The chain has TRBV29-1 and TRBJ2-5, with D possibly matching TRBD1 (5 bases). Trimming cost V 2 bases and J 5 bases, with 9 bases left between them. Germline CDR1 SQVTM, CDR2 ANQGSEA. The CDR3 length is 12 residues. The CDR3 region has the DNA TGCAGCGTTGAAAAGGGGTCTGAGACCCAGTACTTC. This gives the protein CSVEKGSETQYF.

This clonotype appeared many times. The chain couples TRBV20-1 to TRBJ2-5; TRBD1 agrees at 8 bases. Germline CDR1 and CDR2: DFQATT and SNEGSKA (reference sequence). CDR3 length: 14 residues. Losses at the gene ends were 2 bases for V and 4 bases for J; bases not matched to a gene: 6. CDR3 loop: CSARSRGRGETQYF. DNA of the CDR3: TGCAGTGCTAGAAGCAGGGGGCGCGGAGAGACCCAGTACTTC.

This clonotype was detected many times. The chain carries TRBV6-1 and TRBJ2-3; 11 bases line up with TRBD2. With 3 bases clipped from V and 6 bases from J, the junction kept 20 bases outside the gene matches. The CDR3 spans 20 residues. The germline CDR1 and CDR2 sequences are MNHNS and SASEGT. For the CDR3, the DNA is TGTGCCAGCAGTGAGGCGACTAGCGGGACCGCGGATTTCTACACCGATACGCAGTATTTT. Residues: CASSEATSGTADFYTDTQYF.

The CDR3 nucleotides are TGTGCCAGCAGAGACATACTCAATGAGCAGTTCTTC. Amino acid sequence: CASRDILNEQFF. The rearrangement joins TRBV6-1 to TRBJ2-1; the D is unclear. CDR3 length equals 12 residues. V was clipped by 6 bases and J by 6 bases, with 9 bases between them. CDR1 is MNHNS, CDR2 SASEGT, per germline.

Only a few counts were recorded for this clonotype. This chain joins TRBV5-1 and TRBJ2-5; D call uncertain. Germline V gives CDR1 SGHRS, CDR2 YFSETQ. V lost 6 bases, J lost 4 bases, and 13 bases lay in between. The CDR3 sequence is 13 residues long. The DNA of the CDR3 is TGCGCCAGCACCTCCCGGGCCGGAGAGACCCAGTACTTC. This codes for CASTSRAGETQYF.

Ten or more counts support this clonotype. This chain joins TRBV5-1 and TRBJ2-3, with D tentatively TRBD1 (6 bases). CDR1 and CDR2 from the germline V gene are SGHRS and YFSETQ. The CDR3 has 16 amino acids. Trimming left V 3 bases short and J 3 bases short, with 17 bases between. CDR3 sequence: CASSSRDNKGTDTQYF. As DNA, the CDR3 is TGCGCCAGCAGCTCCCGGGACAACAAAGGGACAGATACGCAGTATTTT. Together with reference TRBV5-1 and TRBJ2-3, the CDR3 gives the full variable domain: KAGVTQTPRYLIKTRGQQVTLSCSPISGHRSVSWYQQTPGQGLQFLFEYFSETQRNKGNFPGRFSGRQFSNSRSEMNVSTLELGDSALYLCASSSRDNKGTDTQYFGPGTRLTVL.

The chain carries TRBV28 and TRBJ2-7; 7 bases match TRBD1. V shed 8 bases and J 2 bases; nucleotides not matched to a gene: 9. Germline loops: CDR1 MDHEN, CDR2 SYDVKM. The CDR3 runs 14 residues. The CDR3 DNA reads as TGTGCCAGCCCCCCCCGGGACAGACCCTACGAGCAGTACTTC. Translated, it gives CASPPRDRPYEQYF.

As concerns this clonotype: A much bigger clone sits one base away, suggesting this may be a read error. V usage is TRBV7-9 and J usage is TRBJ2-1; a weak D match, TRBD2 (6 bases). The CDR3 runs to 13 residues. Germline-derived CDR1 and CDR2 are SEHNR and FQNEAQ (reference sequence). V lost 5 bases to trimming and J lost 8 bases, with 13 bases between them. CDR3 nucleotides: TGTGCCAGCAGCCCCTCGCGGGGTCATGAGCAGTTCTTC. Translated, it gives CASSPSRGHEQFF.

The CDR3 sequence: CASSNPRARGDIQYF. CDR3 DNA sequence: TGTGCCAGTAGTAACCCCCGGGCCCGTGGAGACATTCAGTACTTC. The J gene is TRBJ2-4, the V gene TRBV19; D unclear. The V end lost 4 bases, the J end lost 8 bases, and 18 bases lay between the germline ends. Germline-derived CDR1 and CDR2 are LNHDA and SQIVND (reference sequence). The CDR3 has 15 residues.

Ten or more counts support this clonotype. The V gene is TRBV2, the J gene TRBJ2-3; D call uncertain. Germline V CDR1 and CDR2: SNHLY, FYNNEI. This CDR3 comprises 15 residues. With 6 bases removed from V and 1 base from J, the gap between germline ends came to 14 bases. The CDR3 region has the DNA TGTGCCAGCAGCCGGGTGGTAGCTGGCACAGATACGCAGTATTTT. This translates into CASSRVVAGTDTQYF. The full variable domain, with the rest looked up from reference TRBV2 and TRBJ2-3, is EPEVTQTPSHQVTQMGQEVILRCVPISNHLYFYWYRQILGQKVEFLVSFYNNEISEKSEIFDDQFSVERPDGSNFTLKIRSTKLEDSAMYFCASSRVVAGTDTQYFGPGTRLTVL.

In regard to this clonotype: The junction and the germline gene differ at one end; a read error may be behind it. V gene TRBV7-3 combines with J gene TRBJ2-2; 9 bases are shared with TRBD1. Germline CDR1 is SGHTA and CDR2 is FQGTGA. The CDR3 length is 15 residues. Here the CDR3 reads CASSLGTGITGELSF. In nucleotides, the CDR3 is TGTGCCAGCAGCTTAGGGACAGGGATCACCGGGGAGCTGTCTTTT. The complete variable domain, with remaining parts taken from reference TRBV7-3 and TRBJ2-2, reads GAGVSQTPSNKVTEKGKYVELRCDPISGHTALYWYRQSLGQGPEFLIYFQGTGAADDSGLPNDRFFAVRPEGSVSTLKIQRTERGDSAVYLCASSLGTGITGELSFGEGSRLTVL.

In its sample, this clonotype was seen a few times. This chain's CDR3 is CASTPLHPQETQYF. The CDR3 bases are TGTGCCAGCACCCCCCTACACCCCCAAGAGACCCAGTACTTC. This chain links TRBV28 with TRBJ2-5, with unresolved D. V lost 7 bases and J 1 base, leaving 13 bases between the germline ends. This CDR3 has 14 amino acids. The V gene's germline CDR1 is MDHEN and CDR2 SYDVKM.

This clonotype was detected only a few times. The chain links TRBV12-3 or TRBV12-4 to TRBJ1-6; D is ambiguous. V gave up 3 bases and J gave up 3 bases, with 6 bases separating them. The CDR3 is 14 residues long. The CDR3 spells CASSFRHYNSPLHF. The CDR3 DNA reads TGTGCCAGCAGTTTTAGGCACTATAATTCACCCCTCCACTTT.